This TCR beta chain stems from a study of identical twins (dated by TCRdb to between 2015 and 2016). Study-wide context: To test whether fetal clonotypes persist, the study used deep sequencing on TCR alpha and beta repertoires from monozygotic twins, unrelated adults of various ages, and cord blood. To rule out contamination, the twin experiments were replicated at different times with different library preparation protocols. Overall study results and their limits: Because the same donors could not be followed over many years, the conclusions depended on cross-sectional statistical analysis. In monozygotic twins, out-of-frame TCR alpha sharing was systematically underestimated by recombination models, although the models agreed with sharing between unrelated individuals. In beta out-of-frame sequences, excess twin sharing was weaker, because having fewer shared sequences lowered the signal-to-noise ratio. Out-of-frame TCR alpha sequences shared between twins showed an excess of low generation-probability sequences compared with coincidental sharing between unrelated individuals. Invariant T cells such as MAIT and iNKT could partly confound zero-insertion analyses, though diverse VJ usage argued against this for most clonotypes. Abundant cord blood beta clonotypes had fewer insertions, young adult naive repertoires showed a similar but weaker trend, and memory repertoires showed no such trend.

Only healthy Caucasian donors were included. Three pairs of female monozygotic twins, all aged about 18 to 29 years, made up the twin cohort. CD4+ and CD8+ T cell populations were isolated with positive isolation kits from Invitrogen. Notes on this clonotype: The antigen this receptor binds is unknown. No much larger clonotype is one base removed from it; base qualities were not supplied.

The CDR3 numbers 15 residues from cysteine through phenylalanine. Left in the record is the CDR3 DNA by itself, 45 bases read in frame from the first base. Between the V and J ends, shortened by 5 bases and 0 bases respectively, the junction contains 8 bases. For CDR1 and CDR2, the germline V gene (reference sequence) lists MNHEY and SMNVEV. Library creation used 5' RACE. Sequencing was performed on an Illumina HiSeq 2000. Template switching added a universal primer binding site, and the final cDNA carried a unique molecular identifier that allowed TCR cDNA molecules to be counted accurately. Specific primers in the conserved constant-segment region were used to synthesize first-strand cDNA for the TCR alpha and beta chains. To control for contamination, every cDNA library carried two barcodes: a SMART-Mk sample barcode plus Illumina barcodes. TruSeq adapter sequences along with Illumina sample barcodes were introduced in two successive PCR steps. Sequencing of the TCR alpha and beta cDNA libraries was done on the Illumina HiSeq platform using custom primers. The study's processing was this. Unique molecular identifiers were extracted from raw reads with MiGEC, and CDR3 positions were determined with MiXCR. Recombination models were inferred per individual with the repgenHMM and IGoR tools using an EM algorithm. Shared clonotypes were analyzed with the tcR package in R, and sharing was normalized by the product of cloneset sizes. To study raw recombination without the effects of thymic and clonal selection, out-of-frame nonproductive sequences were analyzed. The public reads were reanalyzed by TCRdb: fastp trimming at Q25, MiXCR alignment, in-frame beta chains only. Each CDR3 protein appears once, grouped with its most common genes and DNA. TCRdb assigned the V and J calls; the authors' analysis was not used. In this sample the table shows about 190,000 distinct CDR3 sequences, 15% to 20% of which occur a single time. Jointly, the top ten make up 35% to 50% of the sample.

These same records also appear under a second study, on T cells expressing NK-cell markers. As that second study puts it: Three sorted T-cell subsets (CD3+CD56+NKG2C+, CD3+CD56+NKG2C- and CD3+CD56-NKG2C+) from fewer than 10 donors had their TCR beta-chain repertoires profiled. Of the eight sequenced donors, seven were found to be HCMV-seropositive and one was found to be HCMV-seronegative. To restrict sorting to alphabetaTCR-expressing T cells, an anti-gammadeltaTCR antibody was added in several experiments. In six donors, the dominant CD3+CD56+NKG2C+ clonotypes ranked among the top 10 CD8+ clonotypes, making up roughly 1.0-8% of CD8+ T cells. Those dominant clonotypes were again the most abundant among CD3+CD56-NKG2C+ cells in a handful of donors, at roughly 25-60.1%. It remained unclear whether the expanded NKG2C-expressing T cell clones were specific for HCMV antigens. Randomly selected healthy volunteers, three men and five women, were used as the eight sequenced donors. A commercial ELISA kit detecting HCMV-specific IgG in serum was used to determine HCMV serostatus. MIGEC was used to demultiplex reads and group the reads by UMI, and MiTCR was used to assemble and quantify clonotypes. Only TCR cDNA sequences supported by at least two reads were kept to exclude erroneous sequences. Downstream repertoire analysis used the tcR package, and clonotypes were matched across fractions by CDR3 nucleotide sequence plus V segment. VDJmatch was used to annotate antigen specificity against VDJdb, with one amino acid substitution in CDR3 allowed.

The rearrangement combines TRBV27 with TRBJ2-6, with the D gene call left open. The sequence came from a woman aged 18-29 years in good health. The sequenced sample consisted of CD8+ T cells sorted from blood. The DNA is as follows: TGTGCCAGCAGTATTTTAACCTCTGGGGCCAACGTCCTGACTTTC. This is translated as CASSILTSGANVLTF.